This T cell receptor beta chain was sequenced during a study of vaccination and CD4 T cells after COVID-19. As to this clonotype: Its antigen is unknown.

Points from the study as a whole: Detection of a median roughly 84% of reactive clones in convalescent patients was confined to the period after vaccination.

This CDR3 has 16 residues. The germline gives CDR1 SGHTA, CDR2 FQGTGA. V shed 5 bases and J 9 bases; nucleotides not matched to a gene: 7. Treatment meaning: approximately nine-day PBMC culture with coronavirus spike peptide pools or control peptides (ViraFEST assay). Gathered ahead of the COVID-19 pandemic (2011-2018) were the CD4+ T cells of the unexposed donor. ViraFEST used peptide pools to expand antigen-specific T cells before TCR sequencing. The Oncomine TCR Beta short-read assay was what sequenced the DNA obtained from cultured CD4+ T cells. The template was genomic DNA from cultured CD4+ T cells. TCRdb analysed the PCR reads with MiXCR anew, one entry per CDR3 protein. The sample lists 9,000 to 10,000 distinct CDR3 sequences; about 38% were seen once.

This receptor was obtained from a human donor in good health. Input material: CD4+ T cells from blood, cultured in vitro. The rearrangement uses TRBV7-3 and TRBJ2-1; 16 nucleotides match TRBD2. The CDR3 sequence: CASSRGLAGGVSEQFF. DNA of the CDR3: TGTGCCAGCAGCCGGGGACTAGCGGGAGGGGTCAGTGAGCAGTTCTTC.